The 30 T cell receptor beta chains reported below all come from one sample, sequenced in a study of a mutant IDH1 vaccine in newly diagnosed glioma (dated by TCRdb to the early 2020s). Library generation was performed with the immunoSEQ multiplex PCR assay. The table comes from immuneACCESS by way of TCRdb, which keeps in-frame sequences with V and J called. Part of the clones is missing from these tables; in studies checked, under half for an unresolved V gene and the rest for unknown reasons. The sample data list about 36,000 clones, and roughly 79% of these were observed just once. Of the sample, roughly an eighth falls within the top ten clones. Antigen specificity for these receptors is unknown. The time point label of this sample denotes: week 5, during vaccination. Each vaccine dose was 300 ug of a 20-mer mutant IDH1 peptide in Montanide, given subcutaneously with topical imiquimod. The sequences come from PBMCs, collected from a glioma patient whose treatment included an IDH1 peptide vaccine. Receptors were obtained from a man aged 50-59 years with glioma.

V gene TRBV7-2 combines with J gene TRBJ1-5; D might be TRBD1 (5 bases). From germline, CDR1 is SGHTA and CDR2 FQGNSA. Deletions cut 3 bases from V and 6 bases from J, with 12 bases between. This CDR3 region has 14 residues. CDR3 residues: CASSLWGYGQPQHF. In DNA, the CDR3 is TGTGCCAGCAGCTTGTGGGGGTACGGTCAGCCCCAGCATTTT.

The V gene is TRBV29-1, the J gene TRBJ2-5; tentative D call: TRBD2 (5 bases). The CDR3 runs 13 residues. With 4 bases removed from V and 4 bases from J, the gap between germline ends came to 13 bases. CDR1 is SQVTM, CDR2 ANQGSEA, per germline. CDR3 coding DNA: TGCAGCGTTGTGCGGGTCCTAGGAGAGACCCAGTACTTC. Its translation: CSVVRVLGETQYF. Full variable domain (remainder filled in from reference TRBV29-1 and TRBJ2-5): SAVISQKPSRDICQRGTSLTIQCQVDSQVTMMFWYRQQPGQSLTLIATANQGSEATYESGFVIDKFPISRPNLTFSTLTVSNMSPEDSSIYLCSVVRVLGETQYFGPGTRLLVL.

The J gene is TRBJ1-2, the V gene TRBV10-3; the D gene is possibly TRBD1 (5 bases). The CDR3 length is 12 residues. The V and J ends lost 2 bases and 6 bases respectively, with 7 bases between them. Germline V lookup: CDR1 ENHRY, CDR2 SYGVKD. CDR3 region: CAISEGGDGYTF. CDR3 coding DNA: TGTGCCATCAGTGAGGGAGGGGATGGCTACACCTTC.

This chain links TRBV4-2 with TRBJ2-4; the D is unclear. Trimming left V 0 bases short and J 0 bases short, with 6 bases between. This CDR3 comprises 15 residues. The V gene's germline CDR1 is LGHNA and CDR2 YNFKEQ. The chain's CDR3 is CASSQELLAKNIQYF. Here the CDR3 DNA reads TGTGCCAGCAGCCAAGAACTGTTAGCCAAAAACATTCAGTACTTC.

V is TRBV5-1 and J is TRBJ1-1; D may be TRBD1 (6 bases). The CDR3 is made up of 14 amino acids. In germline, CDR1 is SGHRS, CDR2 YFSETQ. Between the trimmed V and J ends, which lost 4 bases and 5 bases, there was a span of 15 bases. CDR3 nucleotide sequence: TGCGCCAGCAGCATATCTTCAGGGGAAACTGAAGCTTTCTTT. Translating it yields CASSISSGETEAFF.

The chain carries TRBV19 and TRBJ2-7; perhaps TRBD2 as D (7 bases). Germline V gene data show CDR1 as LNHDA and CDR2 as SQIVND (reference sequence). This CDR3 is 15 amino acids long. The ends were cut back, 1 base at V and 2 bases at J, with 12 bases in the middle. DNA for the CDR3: TGTGCCAGTAGTATAGGAGGGGGAGGGCCCTACGAGCAGTACTTC. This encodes CASSIGGGGPYEQYF.

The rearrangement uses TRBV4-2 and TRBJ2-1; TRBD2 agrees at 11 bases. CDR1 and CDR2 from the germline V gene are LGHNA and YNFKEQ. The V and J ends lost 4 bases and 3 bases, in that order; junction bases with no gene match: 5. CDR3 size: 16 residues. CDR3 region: CASSPALAGDYNEQFF. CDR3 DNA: TGTGCCAGCAGCCCAGCACTAGCGGGAGACTACAATGAGCAGTTCTTC.

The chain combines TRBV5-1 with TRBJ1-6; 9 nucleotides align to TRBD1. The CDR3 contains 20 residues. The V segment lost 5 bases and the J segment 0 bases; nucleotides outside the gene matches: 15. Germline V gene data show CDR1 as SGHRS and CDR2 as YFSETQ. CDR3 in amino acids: CASSPITGGRRSSYNSPLHF. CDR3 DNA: TGCGCCAGCAGTCCCATAACAGGGGGCCGTAGGAGCTCCTATAATTCACCCCTCCACTTT. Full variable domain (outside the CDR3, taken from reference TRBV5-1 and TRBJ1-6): KAGVTQTPRYLIKTRGQQVTLSCSPISGHRSVSWYQQTPGQGLQFLFEYFSETQRNKGNFPGRFSGRQFSNSRSEMNVSTLELGDSALYLCASSPITGGRRSSYNSPLHFGNGTRLTVT.

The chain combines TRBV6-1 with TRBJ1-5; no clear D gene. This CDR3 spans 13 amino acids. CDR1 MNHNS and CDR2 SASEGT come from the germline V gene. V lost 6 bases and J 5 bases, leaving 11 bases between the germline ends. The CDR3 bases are TGTGCCAGCAGACCTGACCGAGATCAGCCCCAGCATTTT. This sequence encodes CASRPDRDQPQHF.

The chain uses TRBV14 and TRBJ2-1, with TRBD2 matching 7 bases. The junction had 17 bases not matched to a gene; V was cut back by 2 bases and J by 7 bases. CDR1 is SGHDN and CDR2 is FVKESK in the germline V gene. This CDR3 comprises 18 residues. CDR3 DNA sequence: TGTGCCAGCAGCCAACGGGGGGTCGGCGGCGGGATAGGAAATGAGCAGTTCTTC. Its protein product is CASSQRGVGGGIGNEQFF.

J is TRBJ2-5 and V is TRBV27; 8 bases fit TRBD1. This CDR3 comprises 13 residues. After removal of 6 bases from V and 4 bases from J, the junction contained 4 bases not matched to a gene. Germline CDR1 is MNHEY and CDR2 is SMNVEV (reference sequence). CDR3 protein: CASRGRGRETQYF. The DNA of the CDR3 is TGTGCCAGCAGGGGCAGGGGGCGAGAGACCCAGTACTTC.

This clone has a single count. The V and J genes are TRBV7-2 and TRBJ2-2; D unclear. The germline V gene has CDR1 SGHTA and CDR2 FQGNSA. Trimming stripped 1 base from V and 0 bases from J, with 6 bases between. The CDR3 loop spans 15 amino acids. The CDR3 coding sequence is TGTGCCAGCAGCTTAGTTCGGGCGAACACCGGGGAGCTGTTTTTT. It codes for CASSLVRANTGELFF.

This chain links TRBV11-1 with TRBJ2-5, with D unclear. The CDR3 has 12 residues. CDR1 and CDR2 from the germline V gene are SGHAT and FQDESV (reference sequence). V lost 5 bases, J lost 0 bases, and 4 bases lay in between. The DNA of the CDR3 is TGTGCCAGCAGCAGAAACCAAGAGACCCAGTACTTC. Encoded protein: CASSRNQETQYF. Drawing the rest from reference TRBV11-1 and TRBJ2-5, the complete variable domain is EAEVAQSPRYKITEKSQAVAFWCDPISGHATLYWYRQILGQGPELLVQFQDESVVDDSQLPKDRFSAERLKGVDSTLKIQPAELGDSAMYLCASSRNQETQYFGPGTRLLVL.

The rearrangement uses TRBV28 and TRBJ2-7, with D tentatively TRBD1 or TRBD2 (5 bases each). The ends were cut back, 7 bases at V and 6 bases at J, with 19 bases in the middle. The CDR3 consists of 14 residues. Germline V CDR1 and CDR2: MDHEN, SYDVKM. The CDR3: CASTPGRRTSEQYF. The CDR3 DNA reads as TGTGCCAGCACCCCGGGGCGCCGGACCAGCGAGCAGTACTTC.

The CDR3 protein is CASNTGAQDNEQFF. In DNA form, the CDR3 reads TGTGCCAGCAACACAGGGGCCCAGGACAATGAGCAGTTCTTC. V is TRBV5-5 and J is TRBJ2-1; TRBD1 matches at 7 bases. Looked up from germline, CDR1 is SGHKS and CDR2 is YYEKEE (reference sequence). V lost 6 bases to trimming and J lost 5 bases; unmatched junction nucleotides: 8. The CDR3 totals 14 residues. The complete variable domain, with remaining parts taken from reference TRBV5-5 and TRBJ2-1, reads DAGVTQSPTHLIKTRGQQVTLRCSPISGHKSVSWYQQVLGQGPQFIFQYYEKEERGRGNFPDRFSARQFPNYSSELNVNALLLGDSALYLCASNTGAQDNEQFFGPGTRLTVL.

CDR3 coding DNA: TGTGCCAGCAGTCCCCGGAGCTCCTACGAGCAGTACTTC. It translates to CASSPRSSYEQYF. J is TRBJ2-7 and V is TRBV5-6; D gene uncertain. V lost 5 bases, J lost 0 bases, and 9 bases lay in between. Germline V CDR1 and CDR2: SGHDT, YYEEEE. This CDR3 is 13 amino acids long.

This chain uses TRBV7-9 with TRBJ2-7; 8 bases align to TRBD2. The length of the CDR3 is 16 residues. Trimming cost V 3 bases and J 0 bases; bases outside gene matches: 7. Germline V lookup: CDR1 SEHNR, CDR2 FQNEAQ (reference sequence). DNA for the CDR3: TGTGCCAGCAGCTTTGGCGGGGGGTTTGGCTCCTACGAGCAGTACTTC. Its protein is CASSFGGGFGSYEQYF.

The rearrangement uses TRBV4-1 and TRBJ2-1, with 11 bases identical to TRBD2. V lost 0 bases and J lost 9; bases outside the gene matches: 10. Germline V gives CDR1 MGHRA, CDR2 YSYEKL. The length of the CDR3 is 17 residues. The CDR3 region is CASSQDPASGRRGEQFF. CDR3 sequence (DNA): TGCGCCAGCAGCCAAGACCCGGCTAGCGGGAGGAGAGGTGAGCAGTTCTTC.

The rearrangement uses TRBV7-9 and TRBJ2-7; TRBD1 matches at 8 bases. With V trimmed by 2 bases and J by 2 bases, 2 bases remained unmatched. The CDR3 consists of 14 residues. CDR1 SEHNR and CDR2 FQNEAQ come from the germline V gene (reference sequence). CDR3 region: CASSLPGGPYEQYF. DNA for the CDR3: TGTGCCAGCAGCTTACCAGGGGGCCCCTACGAGCAGTACTTC.

CDR3 amino acids: CASSTSFGGGTGELFF. In DNA form, the CDR3 reads TGTGCCAGCAGCACCTCGTTCGGGGGGGGCACCGGGGAGCTGTTTTTT. The V and J genes are TRBV25-1 and TRBJ2-2; 8 bases map to TRBD2. The CDR3 is made up of 16 amino acids. The V and J ends lost 6 bases and 4 bases, in that order; junction bases with no gene match: 10. Germline V gene lookup returns CDR1 MGHDK and CDR2 SYGVNS.

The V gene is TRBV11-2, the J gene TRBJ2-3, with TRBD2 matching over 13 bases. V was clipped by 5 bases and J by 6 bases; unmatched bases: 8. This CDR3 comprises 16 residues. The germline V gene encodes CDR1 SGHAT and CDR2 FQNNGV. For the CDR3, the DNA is TGTGCCAGCAGCCTAACTAGCGGGGGGGCAGGCGATACGCAGTATTTT. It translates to CASSLTSGGAGDTQYF.

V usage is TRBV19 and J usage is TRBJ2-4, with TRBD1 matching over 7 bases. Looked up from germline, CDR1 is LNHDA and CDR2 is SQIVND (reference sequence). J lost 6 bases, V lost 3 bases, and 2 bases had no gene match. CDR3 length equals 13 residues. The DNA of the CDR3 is TGTGCCAGTAGTATGTGGGACAGAAACATTCAGTACTTC. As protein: CASSMWDRNIQYF.

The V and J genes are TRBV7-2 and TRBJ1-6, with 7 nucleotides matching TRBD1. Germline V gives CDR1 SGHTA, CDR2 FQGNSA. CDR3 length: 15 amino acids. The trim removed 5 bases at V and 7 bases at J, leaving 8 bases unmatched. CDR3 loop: CASSPQGQINSPLHF. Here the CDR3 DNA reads TGTGCCAGCAGCCCCCAGGGACAGATAAATTCACCCCTCCACTTT.

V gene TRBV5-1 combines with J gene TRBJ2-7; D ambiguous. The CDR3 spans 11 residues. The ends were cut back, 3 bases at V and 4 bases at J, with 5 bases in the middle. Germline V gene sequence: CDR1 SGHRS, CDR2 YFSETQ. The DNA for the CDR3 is TGCGCCAGCAGCTCCGATTACGAGCAGTACTTC. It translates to CASSSDYEQYF.

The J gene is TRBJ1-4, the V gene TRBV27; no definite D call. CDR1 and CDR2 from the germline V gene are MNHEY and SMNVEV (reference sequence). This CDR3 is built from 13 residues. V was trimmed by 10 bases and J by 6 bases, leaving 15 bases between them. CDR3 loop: CATAGSRYEKLFF. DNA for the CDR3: TGTGCCACCGCGGGGAGCCGGTATGAAAAACTGTTTTTT.

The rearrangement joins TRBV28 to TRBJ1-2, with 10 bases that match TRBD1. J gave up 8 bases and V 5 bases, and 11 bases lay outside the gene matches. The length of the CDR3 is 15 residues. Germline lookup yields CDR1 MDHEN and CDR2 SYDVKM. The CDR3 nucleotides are TGTGCCAGCAGTGTAACGGGACAGGGGAATGGCGGCTACACCTTC. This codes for CASSVTGQGNGGYTF.

For the CDR3, the DNA is TGTGCCTGGAGTCTTTTAGCGGTGAAAGGCGGGGAGCTGTTTTTT. Its translation: CAWSLLAVKGGELFF. The chain recombines TRBV30 with TRBJ2-2, with a tentative D call TRBD2 (6 bases). Deletions cut 2 bases from V and 7 bases from J, with 17 bases between. The CDR3 covers 15 residues. CDR1 is GTSNPN, CDR2 SVGIG, per germline (reference sequence).

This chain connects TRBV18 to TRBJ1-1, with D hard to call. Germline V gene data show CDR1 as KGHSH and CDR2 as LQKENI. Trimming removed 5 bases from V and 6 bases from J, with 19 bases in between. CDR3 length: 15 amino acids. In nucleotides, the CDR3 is TGTGCCAGCTCATCGTCGGTTGGATCTCGGGCTGAAGCTTTCTTT. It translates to CASSSSVGSRAEAFF.

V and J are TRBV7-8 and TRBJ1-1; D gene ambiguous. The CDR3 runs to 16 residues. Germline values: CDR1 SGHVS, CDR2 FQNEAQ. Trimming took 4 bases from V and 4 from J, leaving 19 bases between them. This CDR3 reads CASSSYVGREATEAFF. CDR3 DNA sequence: TGTGCCAGCAGCTCCTACGTGGGGAGGGAGGCCACTGAAGCTTTCTTT.

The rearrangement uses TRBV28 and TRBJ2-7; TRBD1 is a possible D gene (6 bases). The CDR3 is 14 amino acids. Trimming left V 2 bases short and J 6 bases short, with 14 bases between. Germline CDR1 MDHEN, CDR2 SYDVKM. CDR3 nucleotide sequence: TGTGCCAGCAGTTTACTTGGGGGCTTGGCCGAGCAGTACTTC. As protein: CASSLLGGLAEQYF.